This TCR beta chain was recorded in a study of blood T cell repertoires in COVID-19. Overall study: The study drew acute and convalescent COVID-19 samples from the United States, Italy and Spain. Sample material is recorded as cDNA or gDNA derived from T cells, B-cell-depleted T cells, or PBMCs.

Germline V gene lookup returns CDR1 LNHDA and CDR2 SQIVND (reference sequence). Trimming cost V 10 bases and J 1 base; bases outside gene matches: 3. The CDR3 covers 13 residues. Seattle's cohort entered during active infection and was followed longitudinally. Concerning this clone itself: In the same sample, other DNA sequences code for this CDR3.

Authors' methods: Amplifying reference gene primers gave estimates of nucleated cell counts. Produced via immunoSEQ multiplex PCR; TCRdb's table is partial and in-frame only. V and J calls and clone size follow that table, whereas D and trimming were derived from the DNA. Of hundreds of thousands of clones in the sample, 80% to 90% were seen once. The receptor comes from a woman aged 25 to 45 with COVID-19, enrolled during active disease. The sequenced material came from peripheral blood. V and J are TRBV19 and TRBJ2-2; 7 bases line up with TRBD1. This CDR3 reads CATRQGNTGELFF. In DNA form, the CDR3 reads TGTGCCACTCGACAGGGGAACACCGGGGAGCTGTTTTTT. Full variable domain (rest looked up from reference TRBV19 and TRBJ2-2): DGGITQSPKYLFRKEGQNVTLSCEQNLNHDAMYWYRQDPGQGLRLIYYSQIVNDFQKGDIAEGYSVSREKKESFPLTVTSAQKNPTAFYLCATRQGNTGELFFGEGSRLTVL.